This T cell receptor beta chain was captured by sequencing in a study of T cell repertoires in cytomegalovirus infection. This clonotype appeared a single time. CDR1 and CDR2 from the germline V gene are MNHEY and SVGEGT. V dropped 7 bases and J dropped 7 bases, with 22 bases sitting between them. This CDR3 is 15 amino acids long. TCRdb re-derived calls from the reads in MiXCR, one entry per CDR3 protein. The sample carries about 150,000 distinct CDR3 sequences, about 20% recorded once. The rearrangement uses TRBV6-2 or TRBV6-3 and TRBJ1-1; no clear D. The TCR sequence derives from a human donor in good health (CMV status not recorded). Some clones in this sample may be carry-over from other donors' samples. Sequenced sample: PBMCs. CDR3 sequence reads: CASTTPGGSGYEAFF. CDR3 nucleotide sequence: TGTGCCAGCACCACTCCCGGCGGCAGTGGATATGAAGCTTTCTTT.